The sequence of this T cell receptor beta chain was determined in a study of a mutant IDH1 vaccine in newly diagnosed glioma. The time point denotes: baseline, week 1 (first vaccination visit). The treatment: pre-vaccination baseline after standard-of-care therapy. The V end lost 4 bases, the J end lost 4 bases, and 9 bases lay between the germline ends. This CDR3 has 13 residues. The germline V gene has CDR1 MDHEN and CDR2 SYDVKM. Repertoires were generated with immunoSEQ multiplex PCR, while TCRdb's copy carries only in-frame clones and drops some. The table lists around 92,000 clones, over 85% of them singletons.

Material: PBMCs, obtained from a glioma patient treated with radiotherapy, temozolomide or both. This TCR was sampled from a woman between 50 and 59 years old with glioma. This chain uses TRBV28 with TRBJ2-3, with D unclear. The CDR3 region is CASSSKPSDTQYF. The CDR3 DNA reads TGTGCCAGCAGTTCTAAGCCGTCAGATACGCAGTATTTT.